The 13 T cell receptor beta chains given below trace back to one sample, sequenced in a study of blood T cell repertoires in COVID-19. Sequenced by immunoSEQ multiplex PCR; TCRdb stores in-frame clones only, minus some. The sample gives fewer than 60,000 clones, almost 85% of which show up once; 3.5% is in the top ten. Sequencing was done on a sample of peripheral blood. These receptors all stem from a man between 60 and 75 years old with acute or convalescent COVID-19.

The rearrangement joins TRBV6-6 to TRBJ1-5; 9 bases are a match to TRBD1. The CDR3 is made up of 17 amino acids. Germline CDR1 is MNHNY and CDR2 is SVGAGI (reference sequence). With 5 bases clipped from V and 0 bases from J, the junction kept 8 bases outside the gene matches. For the CDR3, the DNA is TGTGCCAGCAGTCGAGACAGGGGGAAGCTTAGCAATCAGCCCCAGCATTTT. Translated: CASSRDRGKLSNQPQHF.

Of note for this clone: A read error may produce the germline difference seen at one junction end. V is TRBV10-3 and J is TRBJ2-3; 8 nucleotides align to TRBD2. This CDR3 has 17 residues. The V gene's germline CDR1 is ENHRY and CDR2 SYGVKD. The CDR3 nucleotides are TGTGCCACCAGTCCCGGACTAGCTCCTGCTAGCACAGATACGCAGTATTTT. Amino acids: CATSPGLAPASTDTQYF.

The chain has TRBV6-5 and TRBJ1-2; 8 positions agree with TRBD1. The CDR3 covers 14 residues. Germline V gives CDR1 MNHEY, CDR2 SVGAGI. The J segment lost 6 bases and the V segment lost 3 bases, leaving 6 bases of the junction unmatched. The CDR3 loop reads CASSYSIRGHGYTF. CDR3 coding DNA: TGTGCCAGCAGTTATAGCATCAGGGGGCATGGCTACACCTTC.

The CDR3 DNA sequence: TGCGCCAGCAGCTTGAACGCGGCTCCTAACCAAAACCCTTATGGCTACACCTTC. Residues: CASSLNAAPNQNPYGYTF. The chain couples TRBV5-1 to TRBJ1-2, with unresolved D. V lost 1 base and J lost 5, with 24 bases in between. Germline CDR1 SGHRS, CDR2 YFSETQ. This CDR3 comprises 18 residues.

The table lists this clone with a count of one. The chain recombines TRBV9 with TRBJ2-5; 11 nucleotides line up with TRBD2. V lost 4 bases and J lost 2; bases outside the gene matches: 7. Germline assignment: CDR1 SGDLS and CDR2 YYNGEE. The CDR3 consists of 16 residues. Here the CDR3 reads CASSSRTSGGQETQYF. The CDR3 DNA follows: TGTGCCAGCAGCTCGCGTACTAGCGGGGGTCAAGAGACCCAGTACTTC.

The J gene is TRBJ1-2, the V gene TRBV14; D is uncertain. The CDR3 is 14 amino acids. V was shortened by 0 bases and J by 1 base, with 6 bases between the two germline ends. Germline V lookup: CDR1 SGHDN, CDR2 FVKESK. The DNA for the CDR3 is TGTGCCAGCAGCCAAGAAGCCTTTAACTATGGCTACACCTTC. As protein: CASSQEAFNYGYTF.

This clone came up once. V and J are TRBV5-1 and TRBJ2-1; 7 bases match TRBD2. Looked up from germline, CDR1 is SGHRS and CDR2 is YFSETQ. V gave up 1 base and J gave up 9 bases; unmatched junction bases: 7. CDR3 length: 14 residues. This CDR3 is CASSLTPSGGEQFF. CDR3 in DNA: TGCGCCAGCAGCTTGACCCCTTCGGGGGGTGAGCAGTTCTTC.

This chain uses TRBV5-1 with TRBJ1-3; D possibly corresponds to TRBD1 (5 bases). V gave up 4 bases and J gave up 3 bases, with 17 bases separating them. Looked up from germline, CDR1 is SGHRS and CDR2 is YFSETQ. The CDR3 loop spans 16 amino acids. CDR3 DNA: TGCGCCAGCAGCCCCTTCGGGGGGATGATTGGAAACACCATATATTTT. This sequence encodes CASSPFGGMIGNTIYF.

The chain carries TRBV9 and TRBJ1-4; D is undetermined. CDR1 is SGDLS and CDR2 is YYNGEE in the germline V gene. V lost 5 bases and J lost 8, with 13 bases in between. CDR3 size: 13 residues. CDR3 DNA sequence: TGTGCCAGCAGTAAGGACGGAGGGGAAAAACTGTTTTTT. Amino acids: CASSKDGGEKLFF.

This chain joins TRBV10-3 and TRBJ1-2; TRBD1 aligns across 8 bases. Germline V lookup: CDR1 ENHRY, CDR2 SYGVKD. The J segment lost 8 bases and the V segment lost 7 bases, leaving 9 bases of the junction unmatched. The CDR3 length is 13 residues. In DNA, the CDR3 is TGTGCCATCATGCCCGGACAGGGCTTAGGCTACACCTTC. This encodes CAIMPGQGLGYTF.

This chain joins TRBV19 and TRBJ1-1, with D unresolved. The V end lost 5 bases, the J end lost 4 bases, and 11 bases lay between the germline ends. The length of the CDR3 is 13 residues. In germline, CDR1 is LNHDA, CDR2 SQIVND (reference sequence). The CDR3 here is CASSPSVTTEAFF. CDR3 nucleotides: TGTGCCAGTAGTCCCTCGGTTACCACTGAAGCTTTCTTT.

DNA of the CDR3: TGTGCCAGCAGTGGACGGGGGGGCAGGGGCACCGGGGAGCTGTTTTTT. Translated: CASSGRGGRGTGELFF. J is TRBJ2-2 and V is TRBV2; 8 bases line up with TRBD2. The CDR3 length is 16 residues. V shed 4 bases and J 4 bases; nucleotides not matched to a gene: 8. Germline V lookup: CDR1 SNHLY, CDR2 FYNNEI.

V is TRBV19 and J is TRBJ1-2; D is unclear. CDR1 and CDR2 from the germline V gene are LNHDA and SQIVND (reference sequence). This CDR3 comprises 13 residues. The V end was cut by 5 bases, the J end by 4 bases, with 11 bases between. The CDR3 loop reads CASSYDNSYGYTF. The DNA of the CDR3 is TGTGCCAGTAGTTACGACAACTCCTATGGCTACACCTTC.